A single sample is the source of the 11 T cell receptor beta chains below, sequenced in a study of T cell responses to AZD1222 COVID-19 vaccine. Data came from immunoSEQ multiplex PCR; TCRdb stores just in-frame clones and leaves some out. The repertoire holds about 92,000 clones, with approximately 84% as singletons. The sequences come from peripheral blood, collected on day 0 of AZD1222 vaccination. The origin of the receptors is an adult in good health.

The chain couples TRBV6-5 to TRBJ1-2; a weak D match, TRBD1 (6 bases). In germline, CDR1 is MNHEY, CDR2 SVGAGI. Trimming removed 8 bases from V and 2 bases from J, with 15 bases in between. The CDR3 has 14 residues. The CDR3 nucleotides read TGTGCCAGCTTATCACGGGACATAAACTATGGCTACACCTTC. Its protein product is CASLSRDINYGYTF.

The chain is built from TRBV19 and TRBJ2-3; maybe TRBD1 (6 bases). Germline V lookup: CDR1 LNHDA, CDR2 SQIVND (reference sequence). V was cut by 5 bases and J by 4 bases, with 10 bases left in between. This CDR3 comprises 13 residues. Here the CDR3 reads CASSVQGSDTQYF. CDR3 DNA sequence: TGTGCCAGTAGTGTACAGGGTTCAGATACGCAGTATTTT.

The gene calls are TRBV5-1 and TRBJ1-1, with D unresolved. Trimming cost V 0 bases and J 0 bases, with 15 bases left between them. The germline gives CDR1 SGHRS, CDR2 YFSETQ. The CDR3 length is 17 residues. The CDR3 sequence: CASSLEGVGYMNTEAFF. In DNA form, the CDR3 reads TGCGCCAGCAGCTTGGAGGGCGTCGGTTACATGAACACTGAAGCTTTCTTT.

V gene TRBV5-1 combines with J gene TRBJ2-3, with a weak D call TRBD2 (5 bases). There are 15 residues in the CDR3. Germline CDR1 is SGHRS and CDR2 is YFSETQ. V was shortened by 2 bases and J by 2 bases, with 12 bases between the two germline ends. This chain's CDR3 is CASSFSSGNTDTQYF. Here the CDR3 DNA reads TGCGCCAGCAGCTTCAGTTCCGGGAACACAGATACGCAGTATTTT.

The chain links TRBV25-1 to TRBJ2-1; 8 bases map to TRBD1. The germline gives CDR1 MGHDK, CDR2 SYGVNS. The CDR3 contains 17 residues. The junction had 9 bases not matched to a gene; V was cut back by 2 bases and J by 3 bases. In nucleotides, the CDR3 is TGTGCCAGCAGTGAAAGCAGGGGGCGTTTCATCTACAATGAGCAGTTCTTC. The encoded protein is CASSESRGRFIYNEQFF.

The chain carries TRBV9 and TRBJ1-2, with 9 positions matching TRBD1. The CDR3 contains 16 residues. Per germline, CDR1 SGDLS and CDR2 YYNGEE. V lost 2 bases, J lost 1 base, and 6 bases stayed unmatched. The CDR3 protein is CASSVEDRGGNYGYTF. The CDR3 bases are TGTGCCAGCAGCGTTGAGGACAGGGGAGGTAACTATGGCTACACCTTC.

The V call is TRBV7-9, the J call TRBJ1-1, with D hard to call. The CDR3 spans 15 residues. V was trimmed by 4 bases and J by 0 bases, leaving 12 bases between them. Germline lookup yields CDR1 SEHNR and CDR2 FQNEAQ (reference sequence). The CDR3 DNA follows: TGTGCCAGCAGCTCCCTCGGACGGCTGAACACTGAAGCTTTCTTT. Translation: CASSSLGRLNTEAFF.

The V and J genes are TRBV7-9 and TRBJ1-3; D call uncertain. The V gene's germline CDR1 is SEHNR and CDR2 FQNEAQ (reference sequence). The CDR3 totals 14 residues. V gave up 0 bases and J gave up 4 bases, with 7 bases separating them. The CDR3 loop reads CASSLAIGGNTIYF. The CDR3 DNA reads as TGTGCCAGCAGCTTAGCCATAGGAGGAAACACCATATATTTT.

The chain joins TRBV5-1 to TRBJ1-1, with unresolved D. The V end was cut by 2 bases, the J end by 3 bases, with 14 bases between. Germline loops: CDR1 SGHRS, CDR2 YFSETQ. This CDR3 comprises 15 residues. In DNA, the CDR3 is TGCGCCAGCAGCTTCGGGGTTGAGTCGGACACTGAAGCTTTCTTT. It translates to CASSFGVESDTEAFF.

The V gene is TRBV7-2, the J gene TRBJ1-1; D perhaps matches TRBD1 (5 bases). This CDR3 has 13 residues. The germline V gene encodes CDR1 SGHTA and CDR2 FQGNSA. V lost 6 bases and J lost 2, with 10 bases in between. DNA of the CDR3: TGTGCCAGCAGGTCGGGGCTCAACACTGAAGCTTTCTTT. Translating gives CASRSGLNTEAFF.

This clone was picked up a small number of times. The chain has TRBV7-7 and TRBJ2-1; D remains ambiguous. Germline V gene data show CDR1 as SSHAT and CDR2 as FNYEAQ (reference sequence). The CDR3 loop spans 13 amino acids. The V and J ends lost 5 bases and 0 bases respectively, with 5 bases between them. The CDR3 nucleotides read TGTGCCAGCAGCCCGGACTCCTACAATGAGCAGTTCTTC. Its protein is CASSPDSYNEQFF.